Listed here is a single T cell receptor (beta chain). This entry is derived from a study of human T cells and chemical hapten exposure. Study context: The study enrolled mostly female patients with alopecia areata, totalis or universalis.

A single record per CDR3 protein comes from TCRdb applying MiXCR to the RACE reads. In the table there are some 96,000 distinct CDR3 sequences, roughly a quarter of which are singletons. The CDR3 spans 18 residues. CDR1 is SGHTA, CDR2 FQGTGA, per germline. V was pared by 4 bases and J by 0 bases, with 8 bases of the junction left unmatched. Time point here: patch test 3, about 24 weeks after DPC sensitization. Treatment noted: therapeutic diphenylcyclopropenone sensitization with weekly scalp DPC. The starting material was whole blood, obtained in connection with sensitization to the hapten diphenylcyclopropenone (DPC). This sequence originates from a man aged 35 to 55 with alopecia areata. Some clones in this sample may be carry-over from other donors' samples. This chain joins TRBV7-3 and TRBJ2-1; 11 positions agree with TRBD2. This CDR3 is CASSYGTSGGSSYNEQFF. CDR3 nucleotides: TGTGCCAGCAGCTATGGGACTAGCGGAGGAAGCTCCTACAATGAGCAGTTCTTC.